This T cell receptor (beta chain) was retrieved from a study of control samples from healthy donors and cancer patients. Sequenced by immunoSEQ multiplex PCR; TCRdb stores in-frame clones only, minus some. This sample carries some 120,000 clones, about 95% of them seen once, and the ten largest clones take less than 4%. Trimming stripped 2 bases from V and 2 bases from J, with 11 bases between. This CDR3 region has 15 residues. Germline values: CDR1 SGHDN, CDR2 FVKESK. The specimen sequenced was blood. The chain uses TRBV14 and TRBJ2-3, with D possibly TRBD2 on 5 matching bases. The clonotype comes from a young man in good health. As DNA, the CDR3 is TGTGCCAGCAGCCAACGGGCGGGCCCCACAGATACGCAGTATTTT. It is translated as CASSQRAGPTDTQYF.